This T cell receptor beta chain stems from a study of T-cell reconstitution after alpha-beta-depleted transplantation in children. The CDR3 totals 14 residues. V was clipped by 4 bases and J by 8 bases; unmatched bases: 6. Germline assignment: CDR1 SGHRS and CDR2 YFSETQ. Researchers prepared the TCRbeta library using unique molecular identifiers, the study reports. Each CDR3 protein is one row after TCRdb ran MiXCR on the PCR reads. The profile shows some 310,000 distinct CDR3 sequences, approximately 20% of them singletons. Concerning this clonotype: The antigen is undetermined.

Study results and limitations: Surviving recipient cells, namely T cells and thymic progenitors, were the source of high day-60 TCRbeta diversity in some patients. Diversity and T-cell counts at one year after transplant derived mostly from new T cells. Reportedly, roughly two months post-transplant, alpha-beta T cells arose from several hundred expanded graft clones.

The TCR originated in a male patient younger than 18 who had a stem cell transplant for acute lymphoblastic leukemia, so the T cells may come from the graft donor. The rearrangement uses TRBV5-1 and TRBJ2-1; 10 nucleotides align to TRBD1. Sequencing used PBMCs, mostly from graft donor cells, obtained 180 days after TCRalphabeta/CD19-depleted stem cell transplant. The chain's CDR3 is CASSPRQGADEQFF. Here the CDR3 DNA reads TGCGCCAGCAGCCCTAGACAGGGGGCTGATGAGCAGTTCTTC.